The clone carrying this TCR beta chain was picked up many times. No treatment of any kind had been given to any patient before thyroid surgery. With MiXCR, TCRdb reprocessed the PCR reads. The table lists about 35,000 clones, more than 15% of them singletons. This sample is drawn from a study of metastatic and nonmetastatic thyroid tumors. There are 15 residues in the CDR3. Germline V CDR1 and CDR2: SGHTS, YDEGEE. Trimming cost V 4 bases and J 5 bases, with 15 bases left between them. The sample consisted of blood. The sequence derives from a female donor with papillary thyroid cancer or a benign thyroid nodule (not recorded which). Some clones in this sample may be carry-over from other donors' samples. V and J are TRBV5-8 and TRBJ1-4, with a tentative D call TRBD1 (6 bases). The CDR3 protein is CASSQGQRGNEKLFF. The CDR3 DNA reads as TGTGCCAGCAGCCAAGGACAGCGGGGAAATGAAAAACTGTTTTTT.